The next 30 T cell receptor beta chains were all read from a single sample in a study of immune heterogeneity within non-small cell lung tumors. The authors amplified TCR beta CDR3 by multiplex PCR with 32 V and 13 J primers. TCRdb called the multiplex PCR reads again in MiXCR, with one record for every CDR3 protein. The sample consists of some 1,900 distinct CDR3 sequences, about 34% of them appearing once. Template material comprised bulk tumor genomic DNA at about 660 ng per sample. Several biopsies per primary tumor were taken during surgery, spaced as far apart as possible. These patients got curative surgery after being newly diagnosed with untreated non-small cell lung cancer. Sequenced sample: lung tumor tissue. These receptors all come from a man in his 70s with non-small cell lung cancer.

A single count supports this clonotype. The chain is built from TRBV5-1 and TRBJ2-1, with D unclear. The germline gives CDR1 SGHRS, CDR2 YFSETQ. The CDR3 has 13 residues. V lost 4 bases, J lost 8 bases, and 13 bases lay in between. The CDR3 DNA reads TGCGCCAGCAGCATCGATGGCGAATATGAGCAGTTCTTC. Translation gives CASSIDGEYEQFF.

This clonotype ranks as medium-sized. The V and J genes are TRBV5-1 and TRBJ1-1; 10 positions agree with TRBD1. CDR3 length: 14 amino acids. Germline CDR1 reads SGHRS; CDR2 reads YFSETQ. The junction had 2 bases not matched to a gene; V was cut back by 0 bases and J by 6 bases. As DNA, the CDR3 is TGCGCCAGCAGCTTGGGGGACAGGGGTGCTGAAGCTTTCTTT. Amino acids: CASSLGDRGAEAFF. The full variable domain, rest sourced from reference TRBV5-1 and TRBJ1-1, is KAGVTQTPRYLIKTRGQQVTLSCSPISGHRSVSWYQQTPGQGLQFLFEYFSETQRNKGNFPGRFSGRQFSNSRSEMNVSTLELGDSALYLCASSLGDRGAEAFFGQGTRLTVV.

The chain joins TRBV6-1 to TRBJ2-7; perhaps TRBD1 as D (5 bases). This CDR3 region has 14 residues. Trimming cost V 7 bases and J 7 bases, with 20 bases left between them. Germline values: CDR1 MNHNS, CDR2 SASEGT. CDR3 in amino acids: CASTYTKGLREQYF. The CDR3 coding sequence is TGTGCCAGCACTTATACAAAGGGGTTAAGAGAGCAGTACTTC.

The chain couples TRBV30 to TRBJ2-7, with D unclear. The CDR3 is 11 amino acids. Germline assignment: CDR1 GTSNPN and CDR2 SVGIG (reference sequence). Trimming removed 2 bases at V and 4 bases at J, with 6 bases between. The DNA of the CDR3 is TGTGCCTGGAGTAATACATACGAGCAGTACTTC. This translates into CAWSNTYEQYF.

The chain uses TRBV18 and TRBJ2-6; D ambiguous. This CDR3 is built from 15 residues. V shed 9 bases and J shed 0 bases, with 12 bases lying between them. CDR1 KGHSH and CDR2 LQKENI come from the germline V gene. Here the CDR3 reads CASSGRISGANVLTF. The CDR3 nucleotides read TGTGCCAGTTCAGGTCGGATCTCTGGGGCCAACGTCCTGACTTTC.

This clonotype has only a few counts. This chain uses TRBV2 with TRBJ1-6; D unresolved. Germline V gene data show CDR1 as SNHLY and CDR2 as FYNNEI. V lost 6 bases to trimming and J lost 7 bases, with 16 bases between them. The CDR3 sequence is 15 residues long. The CDR3 DNA follows: TGTGCCAGCAGCCTACTTGGGCCTAGGAATTCACCCCTCCACTTT. It translates to CASSLLGPRNSPLHF.

The rearrangement joins TRBV11-1 to TRBJ1-3; D is unresolved. Trimming left V 1 base short and J 0 bases short, with 7 bases between. Germline V CDR1 and CDR2: SGHAT, FQDESV (reference sequence). This CDR3 has 15 residues. The CDR3 sequence is CASSLVAASGNTIYF. The CDR3, as DNA: TGTGCCAGCAGCTTAGTTGCAGCCTCTGGAAACACCATATATTTT.

In this sample, this clonotype is medium-sized. This chain links TRBV6-1 with TRBJ2-7, with TRBD1 matching 8 bases. Germline V lookup: CDR1 MNHNS, CDR2 SASEGT. With V trimmed by 6 bases and J by 3 bases, 7 bases remained unmatched. This CDR3 comprises 14 residues. CDR3 nucleotides: TGTGCCAGCAGCCCCGGGACAGGCAACTACGAGCAGTACTTC. Its protein is CASSPGTGNYEQYF.

The V and J genes are TRBV27 and TRBJ2-1; tentatively, D is TRBD1 (6 bases). Germline V gene sequence: CDR1 MNHEY, CDR2 SMNVEV (reference sequence). V lost 3 bases, J lost 7 bases, and 13 bases lay in between. This CDR3 is 14 amino acids long. The CDR3 DNA is TGTGCCAGCAGTTTGGGGGCCTGGGGTAATGAGCAGTTCTTC. Protein product: CASSLGAWGNEQFF.

This rearrangement joins TRBV19 to TRBJ2-3; 7 nucleotides align to TRBD1. From germline, CDR1 is LNHDA and CDR2 SQIVND (reference sequence). Trimming took 11 bases from V and 7 from J; bases not matched to a gene: 12. The CDR3 has 13 amino acids. CDR3 DNA sequence: TGTGCCGGCTTGGGACAGACCTCAAATACGCAGTATTTT. It yields the protein CAGLGQTSNTQYF.

Points on this clonotype: This clone may be a read error of a much larger clone one base away. V usage is TRBV3-1 and J usage is TRBJ2-3; 7 nucleotides line up with TRBD2. Germline assignment: CDR1 LGHDT and CDR2 YNNKEL (reference sequence). This CDR3 has 14 amino acids. CDR3: CASSSTSVTDTRYF. DNA for the CDR3: TGTGCCAGCAGTTCCACTAGCGTTACAGATACGCGGTATTTT.

By share, this clonotype ranks as medium-sized. The rearrangement uses TRBV5-4 and TRBJ2-7, with D tentatively TRBD1 (5 bases). The germline V and J ends were trimmed by 6 bases and 1 base, with 17 bases remaining between them. CDR3 length equals 15 residues. Germline CDR1 reads SGHNT; CDR2 reads YYREEE (reference sequence). The CDR3 DNA reads as TGTGCCAGCAAACAGGCCTGGGATGAATCCTACGAGCAGTACTTC. This translates into CASKQAWDESYEQYF.

This clonotype was seen a handful of times. The chain couples TRBV6-1 to TRBJ2-1, with 7 bases lining up with TRBD1. The CDR3 is 14 residues long. The V gene end was trimmed by 4 bases and the J gene end by 6 bases; junction bases not matched to a gene: 6. The V gene's germline CDR1 is MNHNS and CDR2 SASEGT. CDR3 bases: TGTGCCAGCAGTGTAACTCACAGGGGCAATGAGCAGTTCTTC. It yields the protein CASSVTHRGNEQFF.

This clonotype was detected a few times. This chain joins TRBV10-3 and TRBJ2-5; D unclear. The V end was cut by 3 bases, the J end by 2 bases, with 16 bases between. The CDR3 extends over 16 amino acids. The V gene's germline CDR1 is ENHRY and CDR2 SYGVKD. The CDR3 reads CAISEVYEWGQETQYF. DNA of the CDR3: TGTGCCATCAGTGAAGTTTATGAGTGGGGTCAAGAGACCCAGTACTTC.

The gene calls are TRBV19 and TRBJ2-1; 9 bases line up with TRBD2. After removal of 7 bases from V and 8 bases from J, the junction contained 9 bases not matched to a gene. The CDR3 length is 14 residues. From germline, CDR1 is LNHDA and CDR2 SQIVND (reference sequence). The CDR3 DNA reads TGTGCCAGTACCGGCGGGGGGGCCGTCGATGAGCAGTTCTTC. This sequence encodes CASTGGGAVDEQFF.

CDR3 DNA sequence: TGTGCCAGCAGTGTACAGGGGACCGAGCAGTACTTC. Its translation: CASSVQGTEQYF. The rearrangement links TRBV2 to TRBJ2-7; TRBD1 matches at 7 bases. CDR1 and CDR2 (germline): SNHLY, FYNNEI. V lost 4 bases and J lost 6; bases outside the gene matches: 3. CDR3 length: 12 residues.

The V call is TRBV18, the J call TRBJ1-2; D remains ambiguous. V shed 2 bases and J shed 2 bases, with 15 bases lying between them. The CDR3 runs 16 residues. In germline, CDR1 is KGHSH, CDR2 LQKENI. CDR3 region: CASSPNGQRFNYGYTF. The CDR3 DNA reads TGTGCCAGCTCACCAAACGGCCAGCGGTTCAACTATGGCTACACCTTC.

This clonotype ranks as medium-sized. The CDR3 region has the DNA TGTGCCAGCAGCTTATTCCCGACAGGTTTTGATGGCTACACCTTC. Translating it yields CASSLFPTGFDGYTF. V and J are TRBV7-3 and TRBJ1-2; possible D gene TRBD1, 6 bases. Deletions cut 2 bases from V and 6 bases from J, with 16 bases between. Germline V gene lookup returns CDR1 SGHTA and CDR2 FQGTGA. The CDR3 is made up of 15 amino acids.

The chain recombines TRBV6-5 with TRBJ2-7; no firm D call. Germline-derived CDR1 and CDR2 are MNHEY and SVGAGI. Trimming removed 0 bases from V and 5 bases from J, with 11 bases in between. The CDR3 has 14 residues. CDR3 residues: CASSYSPGRDEQYF. As DNA, the CDR3 is TGTGCCAGCAGTTACTCCCCCGGACGGGACGAGCAGTACTTC.

This rearrangement joins TRBV3-1 to TRBJ1-4, with a tentative D call TRBD1 (6 bases). Per germline, CDR1 LGHDT and CDR2 YNNKEL (reference sequence). The CDR3 totals 15 residues. V was pared by 5 bases and J by 3 bases, with 13 bases between. The chain's CDR3 is CASSTQGQSNEKLFF. The CDR3, as DNA: TGTGCCAGCAGCACGCAGGGACAATCTAATGAAAAACTGTTTTTT.

This chain uses TRBV6-1 with TRBJ1-1, with D possibly being TRBD1 (6 bases). This CDR3 is built from 17 residues. V was trimmed by 5 bases and J by 2 bases, leaving 21 bases between them. Germline V gene lookup returns CDR1 MNHNS and CDR2 SASEGT. The CDR3 coding sequence is TGTGCCAGCAGTCCACCCCCACGTCGGGGGACAAACACTGAAGCTTTCTTT. It specifies CASSPPPRRGTNTEAFF.

With regard to this clonotype: Given a much more abundant clone one base away, this may be a read error. The chain links TRBV19 to TRBJ1-1, with D possibly TRBD1 on 5 matching bases. V shed 1 base and J shed 2 bases, with 11 bases lying between them. Germline-derived CDR1 and CDR2 are LNHDA and SQIVND (reference sequence). The CDR3 length is 15 residues. CDR3 region: CASSIAGAVNTEAFF. Here the CDR3 DNA reads TGTGCCAGTAGTATAGCCGGGGCGGTCAACACTGAAGCTTTCTTT.

This clonotype was found a few times. The V call is TRBV6-2 or TRBV6-3, the J call TRBJ1-2; D gene ambiguous. CDR1 and CDR2 (germline): MNHEY, SVGEGT. Trimming shortened V by 2 bases and J by 4 bases, and 5 bases separated the two germline ends. The CDR3 has 12 amino acids. The CDR3 here is CASSYRSYGYTF. DNA for the CDR3: TGTGCCAGCAGTTACCGTAGCTATGGCTACACCTTC.

About this clonotype: A read error may explain this, as a much larger clone is one base away. This chain uses TRBV9 with TRBJ1-6; D gene uncertain. V was cut by 4 bases and J by 8 bases, with 10 bases left in between. The CDR3 length is 13 residues. Germline CDR1 and CDR2: SGDLS and YYNGEE. CDR3 sequence: CASSLQVDSPLHF. The CDR3 nucleotides read TGTGCCAGCAGCCTCCAGGTGGATTCACCCCTCCACTTT.

V gene TRBV9 combines with J gene TRBJ2-7, with 7 nucleotides matching TRBD2. Germline V gives CDR1 SGDLS, CDR2 YYNGEE. Trimming took 4 bases from V and 3 from J; bases not matched to a gene: 7. CDR3 length: 14 residues. The CDR3 is CASSPLGGNYEQYF. DNA for the CDR3: TGTGCCAGCAGCCCCCTCGGGGGGAACTACGAGCAGTACTTC.

This chain joins TRBV12-3 or TRBV12-4 and TRBJ1-4; 9 nucleotides match TRBD1. After removal of 4 bases from V and 8 bases from J, the junction contained 8 bases not matched to a gene. The CDR3 spans 15 residues. The CDR3 loop is CASSSGDRAEEKLFF. As DNA, the CDR3 is TGTGCCAGCAGTTCCGGGGACAGGGCCGAGGAAAAACTGTTTTTT.

For this clonotype: Since a much larger clone is just one base distant, this may be a read error. The chain carries TRBV5-1 and TRBJ1-2; 7 nucleotides agree with TRBD1. Germline CDR1 and CDR2: SGHRS and YFSETQ. There are 13 residues in the CDR3. The CDR3 here is CASSSEGAYGCTF. Written as DNA, the CDR3 is TGCGCCAGCAGCTCAGAGGGGGCCTATGGCTGCACCTTC.

This clonotype was observed a single time. The genes are TRBV6-1 and TRBJ1-5; D call uncertain. Per germline, CDR1 MNHNS and CDR2 SASEGT. Trimming took off 0 bases at V and 6 bases at J, with 12 bases between the two ends. This CDR3 is built from 15 residues. In DNA, the CDR3 is TGTGCCAGCAGTGAAGCCCCCCAAAGAGGTCAGCCCCAGCATTTT. Translated: CASSEAPQRGQPQHF.

This clonotype is termed medium-sized. This CDR3 is CASSWVLGHRGPTGELFF. The CDR3 DNA reads as TGTGCCAGCAGTTGGGTCCTCGGACATAGGGGCCCCACCGGGGAGCTGTTTTTT. This chain connects TRBV27 to TRBJ2-2; TRBD1 is a possible D gene (5 bases). CDR3 size: 18 residues. In germline, CDR1 is MNHEY, CDR2 SMNVEV (reference sequence). Between the trimmed V and J ends, which lost 4 bases and 4 bases, there was a span of 22 bases.

The rearrangement links TRBV9 to TRBJ2-1; D is possibly TRBD2 (5 bases). Germline V gene sequence: CDR1 SGDLS, CDR2 YYNGEE. The CDR3 totals 13 residues. V lost 2 bases, J lost 9 bases, and 12 bases lay in between. This chain's CDR3 is CASSVSSKGEQFF. The CDR3 DNA follows: TGTGCCAGCAGCGTCTCTAGCAAGGGTGAGCAGTTCTTC. Filled out from reference TRBV9 and TRBJ2-1, the complete variable domain reads DSGVTQTPKHLITATGQRVTLRCSPRSGDLSVYWYQQSLDQGLQFLIQYYNGEERAKGNILERFSAQQFPDLHSELNLSSLELGDSALYFCASSVSSKGEQFFGPGTRLTVL.